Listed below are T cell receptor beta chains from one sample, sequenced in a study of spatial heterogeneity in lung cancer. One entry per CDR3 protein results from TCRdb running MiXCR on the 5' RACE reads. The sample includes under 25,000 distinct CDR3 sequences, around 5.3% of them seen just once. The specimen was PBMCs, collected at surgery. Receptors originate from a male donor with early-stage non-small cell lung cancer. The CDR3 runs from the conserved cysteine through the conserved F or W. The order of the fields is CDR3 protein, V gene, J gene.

CDR3: CASSRAAANTGELFF
V: TRBV19
J: TRBJ2-2

CDR3: CASKTREGSNQPQHF
V: TRBV12-3/TRBV12-4
J: TRBJ1-5

CDR3: CASSPPGTAPDTQYF
V: TRBV18
J: TRBJ2-3

CDR3: CASSWKETYNEQFF
V: TRBV12-3/TRBV12-4
J: TRBJ2-1

CDR3: CASSLVGGMYEQYF
V: TRBV27
J: TRBJ2-7

CDR3: CASSSTTDTQYF
V: TRBV5-1
J: TRBJ2-3

CDR3: CASSGAAYVQQYF
V: TRBV5-6
J: TRBJ2-7

CDR3: CASSYSRLALNSPLHF
V: TRBV6-5
J: TRBJ1-6

CDR3: CASSPSGISIETQYF
V: TRBV9
J: TRBJ2-5

CDR3: CASRQGTSGGGDTQYF
V: TRBV5-1
J: TRBJ2-3

CDR3: CASSLMGASYEQYF
V: TRBV7-9
J: TRBJ2-7

CDR3: CASSNPGLAGGEQYF
V: TRBV4-2
J: TRBJ2-7

CDR3: CASSPGTILNTGELFF
V: TRBV4-1
J: TRBJ2-2

CDR3: CSATPQGWDNSPLHF
V: TRBV20-1
J: TRBJ1-6

CDR3: CAAGSSNTGELFF
V: TRBV13
J: TRBJ2-2

CDR3: CASSQDIQGAPLNEQFF
V: TRBV4-1
J: TRBJ2-1

CDR3: CSVEGAGDTEAFF
V: TRBV29-1
J: TRBJ1-1

CDR3: CASSLGNPGTDTQYF
V: TRBV7-9
J: TRBJ2-3

CDR3: CASSSLATRNTEAFF
V: TRBV6-5
J: TRBJ1-1

CDR3: CASSSHKGGNNEQFF
V: TRBV7-9
J: TRBJ2-1

CDR3: CATSTRTGEETQYF
V: TRBV15
J: TRBJ2-5

CDR3: CASSHPSQDTGELFF
V: TRBV7-9
J: TRBJ2-2

CDR3: CASSLPLTSGKQETQYF
V: TRBV7-2
J: TRBJ2-5

CDR3: CASSLGDRGKSGELFF
V: TRBV7-9
J: TRBJ2-2

CDR3: CASSPTRSLHQPQHF
V: TRBV2
J: TRBJ1-5